Each of the 7 T cell receptor beta chains below was sequenced from the same sample in a study of OX40 agonist ivuxolimab in advanced cancers. To prepare the library, the immunoSEQ multiplex PCR assay was applied. TCRdb re-hosts the immuneACCESS table, in-frame sequences only. Its copies lack some clones; in the studies checked, an unresolved V gene accounts for under half of them, and the cause for the rest is not known. Here the sample has around 20,000 clones; approximately 83% occur a single time. Clones ranked in the top ten supply about 36% of the sample. The material sequenced was CD4+ or CD8+ T cells sorted from blood, taken in a trial of the OX40 agonist ivuxolimab. Source of these receptors: an adult with an advanced solid tumor such as melanoma, head and neck, liver or kidney cancer.

The chain links TRBV29-1 to TRBJ2-7; perhaps D is TRBD1 or TRBD2 (6 bases each). Germline-derived CDR1 and CDR2 are SQVTM and ANQGSEA. Trimming took 4 bases from V and 6 from J, leaving 19 bases between them. There are 14 residues in the CDR3. CDR3 coding DNA: TGCAGCGTTGGGAGGGACACCACGAAGCGCGAGCAGTACTTC. It translates to CSVGRDTTKREQYF.

This rearrangement joins TRBV30 to TRBJ1-1; tentative D call: TRBD1 (5 bases). Germline CDR1 GTSNPN, CDR2 SVGIG (reference sequence). The CDR3 length is 14 residues. V shed 0 bases and J shed 1 base, with 9 bases lying between them. This CDR3 reads CAWSVLGGNTEAFF. CDR3 coding DNA: TGTGCCTGGAGTGTACTTGGGGGGAACACTGAAGCTTTCTTT.

V is TRBV7-9 and J is TRBJ2-7; a weak D match, TRBD1 (5 bases). In germline, CDR1 is SEHNR, CDR2 FQNEAQ (reference sequence). The V end lost 1 base, the J end lost 1 base, and 11 bases lay between the germline ends. The CDR3 has 15 amino acids. The CDR3 region is CASSLDDSPSYEQYF. In DNA, the CDR3 is TGTGCCAGCAGCTTAGACGACAGTCCATCCTACGAGCAGTACTTC.

The chain carries TRBV14 and TRBJ2-7; D is tentatively TRBD1 or TRBD2 (7 bases each). Trimming pared 6 bases from V and 5 bases from J, leaving 20 bases between. From germline, CDR1 is SGHDN and CDR2 FVKESK. The CDR3 is 15 residues long. The CDR3 nucleotides are TGTGCCAGCAGTCAATGGGGGGGACAGAGGGACGAGCAGTACTTC. Amino acid sequence: CASSQWGGQRDEQYF.

The chain combines TRBV11-2 with TRBJ1-4; TRBD1 matches at 9 bases. Germline CDR1 and CDR2: SGHAT and FQNNGV. The CDR3 loop spans 16 amino acids. The J segment lost 4 bases and the V segment lost 5 bases, leaving 8 bases of the junction unmatched. Written as DNA, the CDR3 is TGTGCCAGCAGCCTAGGGGACAGGGCCTTTAATGAAAAACTGTTTTTT. This sequence encodes CASSLGDRAFNEKLFF.

This chain connects TRBV4-1 to TRBJ1-2; TRBD1 aligns across 7 bases. Germline trimming cut 1 base from V and 2 bases from J; bases unmatched to any gene: 4. The CDR3 is 15 amino acids. Germline V gene sequence: CDR1 MGHRA, CDR2 YSYEKL. The CDR3 nucleotides are TGCGCCAGCAGCCAAGGGATGGACAGGAACTATGGCTACACCTTC. This sequence encodes CASSQGMDRNYGYTF.

J is TRBJ1-6 and V is TRBV18; no clear D. V was pared by 2 bases and J by 8 bases, with 10 bases between. Germline values: CDR1 KGHSH, CDR2 LQKENI. CDR3 size: 14 residues. As DNA, the CDR3 is TGTGCCAGCTCACCAAAGGCGCTGGATTCACCCCTCCACTTT. Translation: CASSPKALDSPLHF.